The following is a T cell receptor (beta chain) sequence with its context. The sample is drawn from a study of blood T cell repertoires in COVID-19. Study as a whole: Acute and convalescent COVID-19 samples came from the United States, Italy and Spain. PBMCs, B-cell-depleted T cells, or T cells provided the cDNA or gDNA that made up the material.

V gave up 1 base and J gave up 0 bases, with 10 bases separating them. The germline V gene encodes CDR1 SEHNR and CDR2 FQNEAQ (reference sequence). The CDR3 spans 16 residues. Only in-frame clones appear in the TCRdb table, and some are missing; sequencing was by immunoSEQ multiplex PCR. Among 90,000 or so clones listed, 75% to 90% were seen once. It was during active infection that Seattle patients were enrolled and then longitudinally followed. The sequenced sample consisted of peripheral blood. This chain links TRBV7-9 with TRBJ1-3, with D possibly TRBD1 on 5 matching bases. This clonotype was obtained from a man aged 55 to 70 with COVID-19, enrolled during active disease. CDR3 sequence: CASSLVVQGSGNTIYF. CDR3 coding DNA: TGTGCCAGCAGCTTAGTGGTCCAGGGCTCTGGAAACACCATATATTTT.